This T cell receptor beta chain derives from a study of blood T cell repertoires in COVID-19. Sequenced by immunoSEQ multiplex PCR; TCRdb stores in-frame clones only, minus some. The sample includes 250,000 to 300,000 clones, more than 80% of them seen just once. Germline V gives CDR1 MNHEY, CDR2 SVGAGI. The CDR3 loop spans 15 amino acids. Trimming left V 0 bases short and J 5 bases short, with 11 bases between. The chain has TRBV6-5 and TRBJ1-5; possibly TRBD1 for D (5 bases). This TCR derives from a woman between 50 and 59 years old with COVID-19, enrolled during active disease. The source material was peripheral blood. The CDR3 DNA is TGTGCCAGCAGTTACTCATGGGGCGCGGATCAGCCCCAGCATTTT. This codes for CASSYSWGADQPQHF.